The sequence of this T cell receptor beta chain was determined in a study of blood T cells in healthy people across ages. Notes on this clonotype: Antigen unknown.

Sample-barcoded 5' priming and a J-beta primer mix drove a second PCR of about 7 to 12 cycles. Sequencing of every sample gave 3 million or more CDR3-containing paired-end reads. TCRdb ran MiXCR on the 5' RACE reads and lists one entry per CDR3 protein. The sample carries 1,300,000 or so distinct CDR3 sequences, 59% recorded once. The CDR3 loop spans 14 amino acids. Germline V gives CDR1 MNHEY, CDR2 SMNVEV (reference sequence). V was cut by 4 bases and J by 8 bases, with 15 bases left in between. Findings and caveats of the study: Versus aged donors, long-lived donors had higher diversity and more naive CD4+ cells.

Per-sample yields of isolated PBMCs were at least 6 million. V usage is TRBV27 and J usage is TRBJ2-1; D is ambiguous. Material: blood. The receptor was isolated from a man younger than 30 in good health. The CDR3 DNA is TGTGCCAGCAGTTCAGATCAACGGGTGGATGAGCAGTTCTTC. The encoded protein is CASSSDQRVDEQFF.